This passage covers 10 T cell receptor beta chains from one sample sequenced in a study of shared T cell receptors in the human thymus. Libraries were prepared by immunoSEQ multiplex PCR; TCRdb keeps only in-frame clonotypes and omits some of them. The sample has about 660,000 clones; around 87% are singletons. These data were likewise used in another study, on human thymus T cells.

Sequencing input: thymocytes. The receptor source for this set is a boy less than two years old with a congenital heart defect.

This clone turned up a few times. The V and J genes are TRBV18 and TRBJ2-3; TRBD2 is a possible D gene (5 bases). Germline V gene lookup returns CDR1 KGHSH and CDR2 LQKENI. CDR3 length: 16 amino acids. Trimming stripped 1 base from V and 2 bases from J, with 13 bases between. CDR3 DNA sequence: TGTGCCAGCTCACCACGTACTAGAGGAGACACAGATACGCAGTATTTT. It encodes CASSPRTRGDTDTQYF.

This chain connects TRBV4-1 to TRBJ2-7, with TRBD2 matching 7 bases. Trimming cost V 3 bases and J 2 bases; bases outside gene matches: 7. This CDR3 region has 15 residues. CDR1 is MGHRA, CDR2 YSYEKL, per germline. The CDR3 loop reads CASSHTTSAAYEQYF. In nucleotides, the CDR3 is TGCGCCAGCAGCCACACAACTAGCGCCGCCTACGAGCAGTACTTC.

The chain has TRBV27 and TRBJ2-3; 12 bases fit TRBD2. V was pared by 4 bases and J by 2 bases, with 4 bases of the junction left unmatched. The CDR3 spans 16 residues. Per germline, CDR1 MNHEY and CDR2 SMNVEV (reference sequence). The CDR3 is CASSSGLAGFTDTQYF. The CDR3, as DNA: TGTGCCAGCAGTTCCGGACTAGCGGGATTCACAGATACGCAGTATTTT.

This chain links TRBV19 with TRBJ1-2; D perhaps matches TRBD1 (5 bases). CDR3 length: 14 residues. Germline V gives CDR1 LNHDA, CDR2 SQIVND (reference sequence). Trimming took off 4 bases at V and 3 bases at J, with 12 bases between the two ends. CDR3 in DNA: TGTGCCAGTAGTACAGGGCAGGGCTACTATGGCTACACCTTC. Its protein product is CASSTGQGYYGYTF.

The chain combines TRBV4-3 with TRBJ2-7; perhaps TRBD1 as D (5 bases). The ends were cut back, 1 base at V and 4 bases at J, with 17 bases in the middle. The CDR3 has 16 residues. Per the germline V gene, CDR1 is LGHNA and CDR2 is YSLEER. CDR3 sequence (DNA): TGCGCCAGCAGCCAAGGGGCTGCAGGGCCTCTATACGAGCAGTACTTC. This sequence encodes CASSQGAAGPLYEQYF.

The V and J genes are TRBV15 and TRBJ1-2; weak D call: TRBD1 (6 bases). The germline CDR1 and CDR2 sequences are LNHNV and YYDKDF (reference sequence). This CDR3 contains 18 residues. V shed 5 bases and J shed 0 bases, with 22 bases lying between them. CDR3 nucleotides: TGTGCCACCAGCCAGGACAGATTCCCCTCTAATGCTAACTATGGCTACACCTTC. It encodes CATSQDRFPSNANYGYTF.

The chain joins TRBV2 to TRBJ1-4; 7 positions agree with TRBD1. The CDR3 spans 16 residues. Germline-derived CDR1 and CDR2 are SNHLY and FYNNEI. Trimming took 7 bases from V and 4 from J; bases not matched to a gene: 12. CDR3 loop: CASIKMTGIFNEKLFF. In DNA form, the CDR3 reads TGTGCCAGCATTAAAATGACAGGGATTTTTAATGAAAAACTGTTTTTT.

This chain uses TRBV7-9 with TRBJ2-3, with 11 bases matching TRBD1. With V trimmed by 4 bases and J by 4 bases, 4 bases remained unmatched. This CDR3 spans 15 amino acids. In germline, CDR1 is SEHNR, CDR2 FQNEAQ (reference sequence). The CDR3, as DNA: TGTGCCAGCAGCTACCGGACAGGGGGCCCAGATACGCAGTATTTT. This sequence encodes CASSYRTGGPDTQYF.

The CDR3 reads CASGSGGGGSNQPQHF. The CDR3 coding sequence is TGTGCCAGTGGCAGTGGAGGGGGCGGTAGCAATCAGCCCCAGCATTTT. This chain connects TRBV19 to TRBJ1-5; 7 bases align to TRBD1. Trimming cost V 8 bases and J 0 bases; bases outside gene matches: 10. The CDR3 covers 16 residues. Per germline, CDR1 LNHDA and CDR2 SQIVND (reference sequence).

The V and J genes are TRBV12-5 and TRBJ2-1; 10 positions agree with TRBD1. The germline CDR1 and CDR2 sequences are LGHNT and FRNRAP. This CDR3 contains 17 residues. V was pared by 7 bases and J by 0 bases, with 9 bases of the junction left unmatched. The CDR3 region is CASVLAWTGGSYNEQFF. Here the CDR3 DNA reads TGTGCTAGTGTTCTCGCCTGGACAGGGGGCTCCTACAATGAGCAGTTCTTC.